Below are 28 T cell receptor beta chains sequenced from a single sample in a study of T cell repertoires in cytomegalovirus infection. A single record per CDR3 protein comes from TCRdb applying MiXCR to the reads. The sample comprises approximately 1,000,000 distinct CDR3 sequences, about a third of which are singletons, and 13% rests with the top ten. These receptors lack a known antigen. The material was cultured CD8+ T cells from PBMCs, obtained from culture after CMV antigen stimulation. Source of these receptors: a human donor in good health (CMV status not recorded). Some clones in this sample may be carry-over from other donors' samples.

This clonotype was recorded a few times. The V gene is TRBV12-3 or TRBV12-4, the J gene TRBJ2-2; a weak D match, TRBD1 (5 bases). V was cut by 3 bases and J by 3 bases, with 11 bases left in between. The CDR3 runs to 15 residues. CDR3 sequence: CASSFATVDTGELFF. The DNA for the CDR3 is TGTGCCAGCAGTTTTGCGACAGTTGACACCGGGGAGCTGTTTTTT.

This clonotype was seen a few times. CDR3 DNA: TGTGCCAGCAGCGTAGGTGGCGGGGGGGCTCGCAATGAGCAGTTCTTC. Translating gives CASSVGGGGARNEQFF. This rearrangement joins TRBV9 to TRBJ2-1, with 9 positions matching TRBD2. CDR1 SGDLS and CDR2 YYNGEE come from the germline V gene. This CDR3 has 16 residues. Germline trimming cut 0 bases from V and 6 bases from J; bases unmatched to any gene: 7.

At least ten counts were recorded for this clonotype. The chain combines TRBV12-3 or TRBV12-4 with TRBJ1-1, with a possible D match to TRBD1 (5 bases). The CDR3 is 13 residues long. V lost 6 bases to trimming and J lost 6 bases, with 14 bases between them. This CDR3 is CASRHGGIPEAFF. CDR3 bases: TGTGCCAGCAGACACGGGGGTATACCTGAAGCTTTCTTT.

V and J are TRBV7-9 and TRBJ2-3; 16 nucleotides align to TRBD2. Looked up from germline, CDR1 is SEHNR and CDR2 is FQNEAQ (reference sequence). This CDR3 is built from 19 residues. With V trimmed by 5 bases and J by 4 bases, 12 bases remained unmatched. CDR3 loop: CASSPPRGLAGGPADTQYF. CDR3 nucleotides: TGTGCCAGCAGCCCCCCCCGGGGACTAGCGGGGGGGCCCGCAGATACGCAGTATTTT.

This clonotype was detected once. Its ends do not fully match the called genes, so a read error is possible. This chain joins TRBV6-8 and TRBJ2-1; 9 bases are a match to TRBD1. Germline V lookup: CDR1 MNHGY, CDR2 SAAAGT. The CDR3 loop spans 15 amino acids. CDR3 residues: CVSSNYRGLYNEQFF. CDR3 nucleotide sequence: TGTGTCAGCAGTAACTACAGGGGGCTGTACAATGAGCAGTTCTTC.

This clonotype was seen repeatedly, ten times or more. V usage is TRBV7-8 and J usage is TRBJ2-2; 9 positions agree with TRBD1. The germline V gene has CDR1 SGHVS and CDR2 FQNEAQ. The V gene end was trimmed by 2 bases and the J gene end by 3 bases; junction bases not matched to a gene: 1. CDR3 size: 15 residues. The CDR3 protein is CASSLWTGDTGELFF. For the CDR3, the DNA is TGTGCCAGCAGCTTATGGACAGGGGACACCGGGGAGCTGTTTTTT.

The gene calls are TRBV6-5 and TRBJ2-3, with 9 bases lining up with TRBD1. J gave up 5 bases and V 5 bases, and 8 bases lay outside the gene matches. This CDR3 has 15 amino acids. Germline V CDR1 and CDR2: MNHEY, SVGAGI. The CDR3 coding sequence is TGTGCCAGCAGTCCCCCACAGGGGGCGGGAGATACGCAGTATTTT. This translates into CASSPPQGAGDTQYF.

The rearrangement joins TRBV6-6 to TRBJ1-5; D gene ambiguous. This CDR3 spans 14 amino acids. Germline CDR1 and CDR2: MNHNY and SVGAGI (reference sequence). The V and J ends lost 7 bases and 4 bases respectively, with 14 bases between them. CDR3 nucleotides: TGTGCCAGCATAGGCCCGGGCGCTAATCAGCCCCAGCATTTT. This codes for CASIGPGANQPQHF.

This clonotype was observed many times. The chain links TRBV7-2 to TRBJ2-7, with TRBD1 identical over 8 bases. Trimming at V came to 1 base and at J to 4 bases, leaving 9 bases not matched to a gene. The V gene's germline CDR1 is SGHTA and CDR2 FQGNSA. CDR3 size: 16 residues. CDR3 in DNA: TGTGCCAGCAGCTTAGATCTCGGGACAGGCGGATACGAGCAGTACTTC. Encoded protein: CASSLDLGTGGYEQYF. Combining the CDR3 with reference TRBV7-2 and TRBJ2-7 gives the whole variable domain GAGVSQSPSNKVTEKGKDVELRCDPISGHTALYWYRQSLGQGLEFLIYFQGNSAPDKSGLPSDRFSAERTGGSVSTLTIQRTQQEDSAVYLCASSLDLGTGGYEQYFGPGTRLTVT.

This clonotype came up a few times. The chain employs TRBV12-5 and TRBJ2-3, with D maybe TRBD1 (5 bases). From germline, CDR1 is LGHNT and CDR2 FRNRAP. With 0 bases removed from V and 3 bases from J, the gap between germline ends came to 19 bases. This CDR3 is 18 amino acids long. The DNA for the CDR3 is TGTGCTAGTGGTTTGGTACTGAAGTCGCACCAGGGTACAGATACGCAGTATTTT. Protein product: CASGLVLKSHQGTDTQYF.

The chain joins TRBV2 to TRBJ2-5, with TRBD2 matching over 7 bases. Per the germline V gene, CDR1 is SNHLY and CDR2 is FYNNEI. After removal of 10 bases from V and 2 bases from J, the junction contained 4 bases not matched to a gene. This CDR3 comprises 12 residues. CDR3 loop: CATWGGQETQYF. The CDR3 region has the DNA TGTGCCACCTGGGGGGGACAAGAGACCCAGTACTTC.

This clonotype was found a few times. The rearrangement joins TRBV4-1 to TRBJ2-7; 8 bases map to TRBD2. Germline CDR1 is MGHRA and CDR2 is YSYEKL. This CDR3 has 15 residues. J gave up 3 bases and V 1 base, and 5 bases lay outside the gene matches. Here the CDR3 reads CASSQVVSGGYEQYF. The CDR3 nucleotides are TGCGCCAGCAGCCAAGTGGTAAGCGGGGGCTACGAGCAGTACTTC.

Comment on this clonotype: A much larger clone differs from this one at a single base, so this may be a read error. The chain has TRBV7-4 and TRBJ2-7; TRBD1 matches 7 bases. The CDR3 runs 13 residues. CDR1 is SGHVT, CDR2 SQSDAQ, per germline. Unmatched junction bases numbered 5, after V lost 4 bases and J lost 5 bases. As DNA, the CDR3 is TGTGCCAGCAGCTCAGGACAGGACAACGAGCAGTACGTC. Translating it yields CASSSGQDNEQYV.

The V call is TRBV4-3, the J call TRBJ2-1; maybe TRBD1 (6 bases). CDR3 length equals 11 residues. The germline gives CDR1 LGHNA, CDR2 YSLEER. V dropped 6 bases and J dropped 9 bases, with 9 bases sitting between them. The CDR3: CASRQGFEQFF. The DNA for the CDR3 is TGCGCCAGCAGACAGGGTTTTGAGCAGTTCTTC.

The sample holds a few counts of this clonotype. V gene TRBV20-1 combines with J gene TRBJ1-2; D gene uncertain. CDR1 DFQATT and CDR2 SNEGSKA come from the germline V gene (reference sequence). Trimming left V 1 base short and J 3 bases short, with 9 bases between. CDR3 length equals 13 residues. CDR3 bases: TGCAGTGCTAGAGTAGGTTGGGACTATGGCTACACCTTC. Protein sequence: CSARVGWDYGYTF.

This clonotype was recorded a few times. The J gene is TRBJ2-3, the V gene TRBV7-9; maybe TRBD2 (6 bases). With 1 base removed from V and 2 bases from J, the gap between germline ends came to 13 bases. The CDR3 has 16 residues. Looked up from germline, CDR1 is SEHNR and CDR2 is FQNEAQ (reference sequence). DNA of the CDR3: TGTGCCAGCAGCTTAGGTCTAGCGAGGTCCACAGATACGCAGTATTTT. Translation: CASSLGLARSTDTQYF.

There are many counts of this clonotype. The genes are TRBV7-2 and TRBJ2-1; D possibly corresponds to TRBD2 (6 bases). Looked up from germline, CDR1 is SGHTA and CDR2 is FQGNSA. With 4 bases removed from V and 6 bases from J, the gap between germline ends came to 10 bases. The length of the CDR3 is 13 residues. The CDR3 nucleotides read TGTGCCAGCAGCTACGGACTAACCAATGAGCAGTTCTTC. The encoded protein is CASSYGLTNEQFF.

This clonotype was seen only a few times. The gene calls are TRBV6-2 or TRBV6-3 and TRBJ2-3; 7 bases line up with TRBD2. The germline V gene has CDR1 MNHEY and CDR2 SVGEGT. V shed 4 bases and J 2 bases; nucleotides not matched to a gene: 6. The CDR3 spans 15 residues. CDR3 nucleotides: TGTGCCAGCAGTTTCCTAGCGGCCCTCACAGATACGCAGTATTTT. Protein sequence: CASSFLAALTDTQYF.

The rearrangement joins TRBV19 to TRBJ2-3; TRBD2 agrees at 7 bases. V shed 11 bases and J 0 bases; nucleotides not matched to a gene: 11. CDR3 length: 15 residues. The germline V gene has CDR1 LNHDA and CDR2 SQIVND (reference sequence). CDR3 residues: CAARDLAESTDTQYF. CDR3 bases: TGTGCCGCTAGGGACCTAGCGGAGAGCACAGATACGCAGTATTTT.

This clonotype was seen a handful of times. V usage is TRBV12-3 or TRBV12-4 and J usage is TRBJ1-2, with D uncertain. This CDR3 has 14 amino acids. The germline V and J ends were trimmed by 4 bases and 2 bases, with 11 bases remaining between them. CDR3 amino acids: CASSSDILNYGYTF. CDR3 nucleotides: TGTGCCAGCAGTTCTGACATATTAAACTATGGCTACACCTTC.

This clonotype has at least ten counts. The chain combines TRBV12-3 or TRBV12-4 with TRBJ2-5; 10 positions agree with TRBD1. V was clipped by 5 bases and J by 3 bases; unmatched bases: 0. The CDR3 is 13 amino acids. CDR3 nucleotides: TGTGCCAGCAGTGGGACAGGGGAAGAGACCCAGTACTTC. It is translated as CASSGTGEETQYF.

This clonotype came up a few times. The chain couples TRBV6-2 or TRBV6-3 to TRBJ2-7; 8 bases agree with TRBD2. Germline V gives CDR1 MNHEY, CDR2 SVGEGT. V shed 6 bases, J shed 7 bases, and the junction held 11 bases outside the gene matches. The CDR3 has 14 residues. The CDR3 DNA follows: TGTGCCAGCAGCCCACTAGCGGACCGATGGGAGCAGTACTTC. Protein product: CASSPLADRWEQYF.

The chain uses TRBV15 and TRBJ1-1; D uncertain. Trimming stripped 0 bases from V and 8 bases from J, with 10 bases between. Germline-derived CDR1 and CDR2 are LNHNV and YYDKDF (reference sequence). CDR3 length: 13 amino acids. Here the CDR3 reads CATSRDLEGEAFF. As DNA, the CDR3 is TGTGCCACCAGCAGAGATCTGGAGGGAGAAGCTTTCTTT. The full variable domain, completed using reference TRBV15 and TRBJ1-1, is DAMVIQNPRYQVTQFGKPVTLSCSQTLNHNVMYWYQQKSSQAPKLLFHYYDKDFNNEADTPDNFQSRRPNTSFCFLDIRSPGLGDTAMYLCATSRDLEGEAFFGQGTRLTVV.

This clonotype was found many times. CDR3 DNA: TGTGCCAGCAGTCTTACAGGGGCCACCACAGATACGCAGTATTTT. Encoded protein: CASSLTGATTDTQYF. The rearrangement links TRBV12-3 or TRBV12-4 to TRBJ2-3; 7 positions match TRBD1. Trimming removed 5 bases from V and 2 bases from J; junction bases left unmatched: 7. The CDR3 is made up of 15 amino acids.

The chain couples TRBV4-1 to TRBJ2-1, with 11 positions matching TRBD2. The CDR3 has 20 residues. After removal of 4 bases from V and 0 bases from J, the junction contained 14 bases not matched to a gene. CDR1 and CDR2 (germline): MGHRA, YSYEKL. As DNA, the CDR3 is TGCGCCAGCAGCCTTCATTCCGGGACTAGCGGCCAAGACTCCTACAATGAGCAGTTCTTC. This gives the protein CASSLHSGTSGQDSYNEQFF.

There are a few counts of this clonotype. The V call is TRBV18, the J call TRBJ1-2; a possible D gene is TRBD1 (5 bases). CDR1 and CDR2 from the germline V gene are KGHSH and LQKENI. The CDR3 extends over 14 amino acids. V lost 7 bases to trimming and J lost 5 bases, with 17 bases between them. Here the CDR3 DNA reads TGTGCCAGCTTATATATCGACAGTCCTTATGGCTACACCTTC. It encodes CASLYIDSPYGYTF.

V gene TRBV28 combines with J gene TRBJ2-2, with TRBD1 matching 8 bases. The CDR3 has 17 residues. With 8 bases clipped from V and 4 bases from J, the junction kept 15 bases outside the gene matches. Germline loops: CDR1 MDHEN, CDR2 SYDVKM. In nucleotides, the CDR3 is TGTGCCAGCGGTCCGAGGGGCGGACAGGGACCCACCGGGGAGCTGTTTTTT. It translates to CASGPRGGQGPTGELFF.

The J gene is TRBJ1-1, the V gene TRBV10-3; D is uncertain. Germline lookup yields CDR1 ENHRY and CDR2 SYGVKD. Trimming removed 1 base from V and 2 bases from J, with 11 bases in between. This CDR3 has 15 amino acids. In nucleotides, the CDR3 is TGTGCCATCAGTGAGTTGGCGGATCTAAACACTGAAGCTTTCTTT. Translation: CAISELADLNTEAFF.